This TCR beta chain was sequenced in a study of blood T cell repertoires in COVID-19. The CDR3 is made up of 16 amino acids. Germline lookup yields CDR1 SGHNT and CDR2 YENEEA. Between the trimmed V and J ends, which lost 0 bases and 8 bases, there was a span of 17 bases. Ages ranged from about 18 to 89 years, with residence in about 23 US areas. Per the study methods: How many nucleated cells were present was estimated from reference gene primer amplification. Sequenced by immunoSEQ multiplex PCR; TCRdb stores in-frame clones only, minus some. The V and J calls and clone size are taken from that table; D and trimming were inferred from the DNA. This sample has more than 300,000 clones, with about 92% found just once.

The sample taken for sequencing was PBMCs or T cells enriched from blood (not recorded which). The gene calls are TRBV11-3 and TRBJ2-1; D unresolved. This sequence originates from a woman between 25 and 40 years old who had recovered from COVID-19. CDR3 residues: CASSLETRFDGDEQFF. In nucleotides, the CDR3 is TGTGCCAGCAGCTTAGAAACCAGGTTCGATGGCGATGAGCAGTTCTTC.